One and the same sample provided the 10 T cell receptor beta chains below, sequenced in a study of cytomegalovirus exposure and HLA in healthy donors. 60 Vbeta and 13 Jbeta primers were used in PCR. Repertoires were generated with immunoSEQ multiplex PCR, while TCRdb's copy carries only in-frame clones and drops some. Of some 190,000 clones listed, 79% were seen once; the top ten hold 1.6%. Material for sequencing was PBMCs. The receptors derive from a woman aged 18 to 35 in good health and CMV-seronegative.

A few counts support this clone. The CDR3 DNA reads as TGTGCCAGCAGTTTTAGGGACAGGGGCCAGCCCCAGCATTTT. This encodes CASSFRDRGQPQHF. The rearrangement joins TRBV28 to TRBJ1-5; 10 positions match TRBD1. V gave up 3 bases and J gave up 7 bases; unmatched junction bases: 3. Germline V gives CDR1 MDHEN, CDR2 SYDVKM. The CDR3 runs 14 residues.

V usage is TRBV7-9 and J usage is TRBJ1-6; D is ambiguous. The V and J ends lost 5 bases and 9 bases respectively, with 8 bases between them. This CDR3 is built from 12 residues. Germline V gives CDR1 SEHNR, CDR2 FQNEAQ (reference sequence). DNA of the CDR3: TGTGCCAGCAGCCACGGGAGTTCACCCCTCCACTTT. Residues: CASSHGSSPLHF.

The chain has TRBV28 and TRBJ1-3; D call uncertain. Trimming left V 3 bases short and J 0 bases short, with 9 bases between. The length of the CDR3 is 15 residues. CDR1 is MDHEN, CDR2 SYDVKM, per germline. The CDR3 region has the DNA TGTGCCAGCAGTTTGAGAGGGCTCTCTGGAAACACCATATATTTT. Protein sequence: CASSLRGLSGNTIYF.

CDR3 sequence reads: CATSTRQGFMSGNTIYF. CDR3 DNA sequence: TGTGCCACCAGCACAAGACAGGGGTTTATGTCTGGAAACACCATATATTTT. The chain combines TRBV15 with TRBJ1-3; 8 nucleotides line up with TRBD1. This CDR3 comprises 17 residues. After removal of 4 bases from V and 1 base from J, the junction contained 9 bases not matched to a gene. Per the germline V gene, CDR1 is LNHNV and CDR2 is YYDKDF (reference sequence).

The CDR3 sequence: CASSPRTEEQFF. In nucleotides, the CDR3 is TGTGCCAGCAGCCCGAGGACTGAGGAGCAGTTCTTC. The chain uses TRBV5-4 and TRBJ2-1; D is perhaps TRBD2 (5 bases). Trimming stripped 4 bases from V and 10 bases from J, with 12 bases between. The CDR3 loop spans 12 amino acids. Germline CDR1 is SGHNT and CDR2 is YYREEE (reference sequence).

V and J are TRBV5-1 and TRBJ1-1, with D maybe TRBD1 (6 bases). Germline V gene lookup returns CDR1 SGHRS and CDR2 YFSETQ. The V gene lost 4 bases and the J gene lost 1 base, with 20 bases spanning the gap. CDR3 length equals 17 residues. Here the CDR3 reads CASSPSSGALRNTEAFF. The CDR3 DNA reads TGCGCCAGCAGCCCGTCCTCAGGGGCCCTCCGGAACACTGAAGCTTTCTTT.

This chain uses TRBV27 with TRBJ1-6, with D possibly TRBD1 on 5 matching bases. CDR1 is MNHEY, CDR2 SMNVEV, per germline (reference sequence). V was cut by 6 bases and J by 1 base, with 10 bases left in between. The CDR3 length is 15 residues. The CDR3 DNA sequence: TGTGCCAGCAGCAGGGCTGCATCCTATAATTCACCCCTCCACTTT. It yields the protein CASSRAASYNSPLHF.

The CDR3 nucleotides are TGTGCCAGCAGCTCCCTCGGACAGGGCGAAAACATTCAGTACTTC. This encodes CASSSLGQGENIQYF. The rearrangement joins TRBV25-1 to TRBJ2-4, with 8 bases fitting TRBD1. Per germline, CDR1 MGHDK and CDR2 SYGVNS. The V gene end was trimmed by 6 bases and the J gene end by 5 bases; junction bases not matched to a gene: 9. The CDR3 sequence is 15 residues long.

This clone was found a few times. The chain uses TRBV7-2 and TRBJ2-1, with D possibly TRBD1 on 6 matching bases. Trimming left V 4 bases short and J 2 bases short, with 9 bases between. Germline CDR1 SGHTA, CDR2 FQGNSA. There are 14 residues in the CDR3. This CDR3 reads CASSSRTAYNEQFF. CDR3 DNA sequence: TGTGCCAGCAGCTCACGGACAGCCTACAATGAGCAGTTCTTC.

Of note for this clone: Additional DNA sequences in this sample encode the identical CDR3. The V call is TRBV7-2, the J call TRBJ2-7, with no clear D. Trimming shortened V by 4 bases and J by 0 bases, and 4 bases separated the two germline ends. The CDR3 spans 12 residues. Germline V gives CDR1 SGHTA, CDR2 FQGNSA. CDR3 amino acids: CASSSSSYEQYF. The CDR3 DNA is TGTGCCAGCAGCTCCTCCTCCTACGAGCAGTACTTC.